This T cell receptor (beta chain) was sequenced during a study of cytomegalovirus exposure and HLA in healthy donors. Whole-study findings and limits: In vitro experiments confirmed that three CMV-associated chains were specific for CMV antigens. A classifier reportedly called cytomegalovirus status with high sensitivity and specificity.

Notes on this clone: Its specificity is unknown.

Profiling relied on immunoSEQ multiplex PCR, and the TCRdb table lists in-frame clones only, not all of them. Of approximately 200,000 clones in the sample, about 91% were seen once. The TCR was taken from a woman between 18 and 29 years old in good health and CMV-seronegative. Sequencing was done on a sample of PBMCs.

The chain's CDR3 is CASSQDLTGGKTQYF. As DNA, the CDR3 is TGCGCCAGCAGCCAAGATCTAACCGGGGGAAAGACCCAGTACTTC. This sequence joins TRBV4-1 and TRBJ2-5, with D perhaps TRBD2 (6 bases). This CDR3 is built from 15 residues. The V and J ends lost 0 bases and 6 bases respectively, with 14 bases between them. Germline V gene lookup returns CDR1 MGHRA and CDR2 YSYEKL.